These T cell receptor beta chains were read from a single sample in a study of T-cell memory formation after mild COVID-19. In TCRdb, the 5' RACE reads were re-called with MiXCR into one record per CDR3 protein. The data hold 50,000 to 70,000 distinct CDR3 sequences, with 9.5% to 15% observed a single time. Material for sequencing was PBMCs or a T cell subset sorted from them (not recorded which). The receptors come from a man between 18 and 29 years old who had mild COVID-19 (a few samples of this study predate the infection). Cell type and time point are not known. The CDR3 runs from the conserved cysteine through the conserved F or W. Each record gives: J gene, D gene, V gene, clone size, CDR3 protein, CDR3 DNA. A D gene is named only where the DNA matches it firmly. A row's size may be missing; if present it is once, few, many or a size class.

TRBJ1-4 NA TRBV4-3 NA CASSLRNEKLFF TGCGCCAGCAGCCTAAGAAATGAAAAACTGTTTTTT
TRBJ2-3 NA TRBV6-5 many CASSSSGSVWTQYF TGTGCCAGCAGTTCCTCAGGTTCCGTCTGGACGCAGTATTTT
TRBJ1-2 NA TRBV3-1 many CASSLQGNYGYTF TGTGCCAGCAGCCTACAGGGTAACTATGGCTACACCTTC
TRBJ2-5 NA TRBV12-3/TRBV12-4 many CASSLIGGETQYF TGTGCCAGCAGTTTAATAGGGGGAGAGACCCAGTACTTC
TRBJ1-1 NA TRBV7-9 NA CASSLPTLTEAFF TGTGCCAGCAGCTTGCCTACGCTCACTGAAGCTTTCTTT
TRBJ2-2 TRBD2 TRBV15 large CATSRDVEVLASGGTGELFF TGTGCCACCAGCAGAGATGTAGAGGTGTTGGCTAGCGGGGGGACCGGGGAGCTGTTTTTT
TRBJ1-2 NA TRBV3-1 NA CASSHPPWGTGYGYTF TGTGCCAGCAGCCACCCCCCCTGGGGTACAGGCTATGGCTACACCTTC
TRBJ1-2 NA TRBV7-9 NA CASSSFLGGGPYLSGYTF TGTGCCAGCAGCAGCTTTTTAGGGGGGGGACCGTACTTGTCTGGCTACACCTTC
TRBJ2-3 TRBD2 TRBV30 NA CAWRLAGGSTDTQYF TGTGCCTGGAGACTAGCGGGGGGATCAACAGATACGCAGTATTTT
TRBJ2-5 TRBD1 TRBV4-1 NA CASSQVPGGVGGPQETQYF TGCGCCAGCAGCCAAGTTCCAGGGGGAGTTGGAGGACCGCAAGAGACCCAGTACTTC
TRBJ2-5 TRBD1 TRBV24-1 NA CATSDAGQGAAGETQYF TGTGCCACCAGTGATGCGGGACAGGGGGCAGCAGGAGAGACCCAGTACTTC
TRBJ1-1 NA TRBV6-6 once CASSYSWATEAFF TGTGCCAGCAGTTACTCGTGGGCCACTGAAGCTTTCTTT
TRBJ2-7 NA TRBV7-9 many CASSLSGYEQYF TGTGCCAGCAGCTTGAGTGGGTACGAGCAGTACTTC
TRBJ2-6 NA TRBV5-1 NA CASSLEGVGANVLTF TGCGCCAGCAGCTTGGAGGGGGTTGGGGCCAACGTCCTGACTTTC
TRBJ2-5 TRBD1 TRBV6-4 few CASKPDRVPYQETQYF TGTGCCAGCAAGCCCGACAGGGTCCCGTACCAAGAGACCCAGTACTTC
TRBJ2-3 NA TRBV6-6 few CASRASTDTQYF TGTGCCAGCAGGGCTAGCACAGATACGCAGTATTTT
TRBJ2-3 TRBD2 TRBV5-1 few CASSLDRGVGTDTQYF TGCGCCAGCAGCTTGGACCGGGGGGTCGGCACAGATACGCAGTATTTT
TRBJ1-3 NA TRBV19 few CASSVGSGNTIYF TGTGCCAGTAGCGTTGGCTCTGGAAACACCATATATTTT
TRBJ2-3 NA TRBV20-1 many CSAREWTITDTQYF TGCAGTGCTAGAGAGTGGACGATCACAGATACGCAGTATTTT
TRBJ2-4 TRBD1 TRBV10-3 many CAISARDREKNIQYF TGTGCCATCAGTGCCCGGGACAGGGAGAAAAACATTCAGTACTTC
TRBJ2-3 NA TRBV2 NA CASSDDRRVTDTQYF TGTGCCAGCAGCGACGACAGGCGGGTAACAGATACGCAGTATTTT
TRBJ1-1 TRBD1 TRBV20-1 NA CSATHGTVTEAFF TGCAGTGCTACTCACGGGACAGTCACTGAAGCTTTCTTT
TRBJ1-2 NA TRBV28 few CASEDRNYGYTF TGTGCCAGCGAAGACAGGAACTATGGCTACACCTTC
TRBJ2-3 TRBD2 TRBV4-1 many CASSLPTSRSDTQYF TGCGCCAGCAGCCTCCCGACTAGCCGCTCAGATACGCAGTATTTT
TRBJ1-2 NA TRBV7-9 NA CASSAAYGYTF TGTGCCAGCAGCGCTGCCTATGGCTACACCTTC
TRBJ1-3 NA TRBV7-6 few CASSPYGRPGNTIYF TGTGCCAGCAGCCCCTACGGCCGTCCTGGAAACACCATATATTTT
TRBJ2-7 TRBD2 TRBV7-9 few CASSPTGGAAYEQYF TGTGCCAGCAGCCCTACCGGGGGGGCCGCCTACGAGCAGTACTTC